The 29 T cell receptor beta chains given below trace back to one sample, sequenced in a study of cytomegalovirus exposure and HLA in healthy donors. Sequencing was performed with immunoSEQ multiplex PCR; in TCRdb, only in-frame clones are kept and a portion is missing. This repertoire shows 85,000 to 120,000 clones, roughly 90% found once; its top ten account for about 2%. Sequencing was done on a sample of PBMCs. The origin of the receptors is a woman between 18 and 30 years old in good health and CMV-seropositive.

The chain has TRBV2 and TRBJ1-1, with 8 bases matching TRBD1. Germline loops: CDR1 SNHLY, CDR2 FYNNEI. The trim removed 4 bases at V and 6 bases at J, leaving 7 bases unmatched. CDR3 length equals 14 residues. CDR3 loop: CASSGTGGRPEAFF. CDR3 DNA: TGTGCCAGCAGTGGAACAGGGGGGAGGCCTGAAGCTTTCTTT.

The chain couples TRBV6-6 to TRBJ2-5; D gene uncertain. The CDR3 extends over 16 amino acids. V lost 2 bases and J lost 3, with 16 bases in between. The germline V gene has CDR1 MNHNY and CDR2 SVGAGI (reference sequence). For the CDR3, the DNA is TGTGCCAGCAGTTACGGCAGGCCTCTGGGTAAAGAGACCCAGTACTTC. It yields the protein CASSYGRPLGKETQYF.

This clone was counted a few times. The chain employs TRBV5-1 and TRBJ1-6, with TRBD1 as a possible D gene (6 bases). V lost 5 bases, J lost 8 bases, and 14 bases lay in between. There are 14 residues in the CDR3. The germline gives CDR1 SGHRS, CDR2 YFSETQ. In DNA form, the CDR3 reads TGCGCCAGCAGGACGATACAGGGACATTCACCCCTCCACTTT. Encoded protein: CASRTIQGHSPLHF.

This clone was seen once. The CDR3 loop reads CASSAAGGREQYF. In nucleotides, the CDR3 is TGTGCCAGCAGCGCCGCAGGGGGTCGGGAGCAGTACTTC. This rearrangement joins TRBV9 to TRBJ2-7, with 7 bases that match TRBD1. CDR1 SGDLS and CDR2 YYNGEE come from the germline V gene. The length of the CDR3 is 13 residues. The trim removed 3 bases at V and 7 bases at J, leaving 7 bases unmatched.

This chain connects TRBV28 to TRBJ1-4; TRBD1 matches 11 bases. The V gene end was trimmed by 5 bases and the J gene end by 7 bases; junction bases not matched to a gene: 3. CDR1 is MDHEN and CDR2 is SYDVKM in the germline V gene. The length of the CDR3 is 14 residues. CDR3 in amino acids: CASSTGTGGEKLFF. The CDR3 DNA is TGTGCCAGCAGTACCGGGACAGGGGGTGAAAAACTGTTTTTT.

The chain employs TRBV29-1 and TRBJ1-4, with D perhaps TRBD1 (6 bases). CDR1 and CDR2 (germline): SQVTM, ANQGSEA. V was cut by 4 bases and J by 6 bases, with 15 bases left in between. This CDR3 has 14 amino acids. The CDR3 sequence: CSVGGGPRHEKLFF. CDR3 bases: TGCAGCGTTGGAGGGGGTCCACGGCATGAAAAACTGTTTTTT.

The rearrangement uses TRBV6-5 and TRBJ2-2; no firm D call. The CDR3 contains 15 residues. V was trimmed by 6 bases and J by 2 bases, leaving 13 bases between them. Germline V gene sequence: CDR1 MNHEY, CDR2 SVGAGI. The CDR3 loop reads CASSIRGSNTGELFF. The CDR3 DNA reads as TGTGCCAGCAGCATTCGCGGTAGTAACACCGGGGAGCTGTTTTTT.

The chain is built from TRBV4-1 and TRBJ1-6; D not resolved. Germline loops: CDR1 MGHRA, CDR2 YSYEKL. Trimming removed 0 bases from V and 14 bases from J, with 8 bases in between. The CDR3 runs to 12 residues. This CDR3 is CASSQDLESLHF. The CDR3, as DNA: TGCGCCAGCAGCCAAGATCTTGAGTCCCTCCACTTT.

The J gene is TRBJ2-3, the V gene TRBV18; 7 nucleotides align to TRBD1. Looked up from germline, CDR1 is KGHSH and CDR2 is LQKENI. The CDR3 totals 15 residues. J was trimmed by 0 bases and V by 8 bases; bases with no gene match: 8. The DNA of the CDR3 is TGTGCCAGCACCACGACAGGGATAAGCACAGATACGCAGTATTTT. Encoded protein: CASTTTGISTDTQYF. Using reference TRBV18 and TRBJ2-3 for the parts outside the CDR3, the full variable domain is NAGVMQNPRHLVRRRGQEARLRCSPMKGHSHVYWYRQLPEEGLKFMVYLQKENIIDESGMPKERFSAEFPKEGPSILRIQQVVRGDSAAYFCASTTTGISTDTQYFGPGTRLTVL.

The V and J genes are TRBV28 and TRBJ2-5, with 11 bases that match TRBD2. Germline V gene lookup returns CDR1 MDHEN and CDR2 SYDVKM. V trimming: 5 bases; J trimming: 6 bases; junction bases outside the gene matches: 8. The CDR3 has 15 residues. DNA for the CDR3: TGTGCCAGCAGTCCCGATAGCGGGGGGGGGAAGACCCAGTACTTC. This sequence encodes CASSPDSGGGKTQYF.

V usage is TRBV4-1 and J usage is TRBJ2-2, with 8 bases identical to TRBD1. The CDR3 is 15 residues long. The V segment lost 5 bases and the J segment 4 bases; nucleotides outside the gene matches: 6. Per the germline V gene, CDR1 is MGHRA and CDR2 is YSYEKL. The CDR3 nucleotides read TGCGCCAGCAGCGCCCGGACAGGGTTCACCGGGGAGCTGTTTTTT. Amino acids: CASSARTGFTGELFF.

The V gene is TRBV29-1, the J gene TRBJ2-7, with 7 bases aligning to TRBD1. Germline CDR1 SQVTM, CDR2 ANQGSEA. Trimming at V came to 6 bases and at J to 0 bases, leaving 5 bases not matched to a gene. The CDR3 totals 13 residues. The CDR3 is CSVGTVSSYEQYF. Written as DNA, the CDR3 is TGCAGCGTCGGGACAGTAAGCTCCTACGAGCAGTACTTC.

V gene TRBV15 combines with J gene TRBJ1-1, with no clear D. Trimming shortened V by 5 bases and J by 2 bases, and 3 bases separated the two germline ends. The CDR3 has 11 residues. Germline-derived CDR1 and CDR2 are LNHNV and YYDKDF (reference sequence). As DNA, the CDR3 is TGTGCCACCAGCTATAACACTGAAGCTTTCTTT. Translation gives CATSYNTEAFF.

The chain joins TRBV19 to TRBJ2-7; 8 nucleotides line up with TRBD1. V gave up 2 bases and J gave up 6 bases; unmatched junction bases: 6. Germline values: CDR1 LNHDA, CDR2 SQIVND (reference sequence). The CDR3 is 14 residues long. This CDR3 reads CASSIQGANSEQYF. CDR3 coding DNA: TGTGCCAGTAGTATACAGGGGGCAAATAGCGAGCAGTACTTC.

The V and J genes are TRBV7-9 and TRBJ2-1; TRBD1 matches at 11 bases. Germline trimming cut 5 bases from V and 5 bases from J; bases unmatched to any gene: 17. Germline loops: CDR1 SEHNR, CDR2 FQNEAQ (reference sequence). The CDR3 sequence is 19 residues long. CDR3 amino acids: CASSPFSSGQGELDNEQFF. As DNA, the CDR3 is TGTGCCAGCAGCCCATTCAGTTCGGGACAGGGGGAACTTGACAATGAGCAGTTCTTC.

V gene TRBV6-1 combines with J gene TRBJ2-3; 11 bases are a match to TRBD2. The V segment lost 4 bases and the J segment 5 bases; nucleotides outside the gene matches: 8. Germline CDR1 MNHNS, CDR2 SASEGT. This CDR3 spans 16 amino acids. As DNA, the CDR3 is TGTGCCAGCAGTGTTCATAGCGGGGGGGCCGTAGATACGCAGTATTTT. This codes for CASSVHSGGAVDTQYF.

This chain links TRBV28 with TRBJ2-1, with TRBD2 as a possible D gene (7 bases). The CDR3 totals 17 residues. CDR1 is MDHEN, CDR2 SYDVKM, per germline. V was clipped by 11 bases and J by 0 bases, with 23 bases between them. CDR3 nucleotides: TGTGCCCTCGCGAGGGGGGGCCTCCCCTCCTCCTACAATGAGCAGTTCTTC. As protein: CALARGGLPSSYNEQFF.

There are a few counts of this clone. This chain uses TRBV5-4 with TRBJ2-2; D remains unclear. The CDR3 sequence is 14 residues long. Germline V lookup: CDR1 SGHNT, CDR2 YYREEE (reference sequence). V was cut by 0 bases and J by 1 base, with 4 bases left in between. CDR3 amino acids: CASSLGVNTGELFF. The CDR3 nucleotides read TGTGCCAGCAGCTTGGGCGTGAACACCGGGGAGCTGTTTTTT.

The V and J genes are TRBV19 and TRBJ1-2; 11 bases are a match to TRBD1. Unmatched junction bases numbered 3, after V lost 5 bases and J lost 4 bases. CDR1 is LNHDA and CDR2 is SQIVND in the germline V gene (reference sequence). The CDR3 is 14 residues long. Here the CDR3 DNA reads TGTGCCAGTAGTCGGGACAGGGGGACCTATGGCTACACCTTC. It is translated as CASSRDRGTYGYTF.

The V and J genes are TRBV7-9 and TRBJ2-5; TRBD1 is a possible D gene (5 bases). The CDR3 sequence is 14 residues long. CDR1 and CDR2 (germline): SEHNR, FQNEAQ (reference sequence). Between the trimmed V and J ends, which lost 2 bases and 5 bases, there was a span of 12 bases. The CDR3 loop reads CASSLSSGRETQYF. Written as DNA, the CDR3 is TGTGCCAGCAGCTTAAGCTCAGGGCGGGAGACCCAGTACTTC.

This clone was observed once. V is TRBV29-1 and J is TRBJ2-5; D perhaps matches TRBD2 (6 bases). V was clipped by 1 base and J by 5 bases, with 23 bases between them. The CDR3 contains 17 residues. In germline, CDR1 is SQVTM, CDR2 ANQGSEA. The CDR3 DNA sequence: TGCAGCGTTGAAGCTCCGATGGCAACGGGGAGGTATGAGACCCAGTACTTC. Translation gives CSVEAPMATGRYETQYF.

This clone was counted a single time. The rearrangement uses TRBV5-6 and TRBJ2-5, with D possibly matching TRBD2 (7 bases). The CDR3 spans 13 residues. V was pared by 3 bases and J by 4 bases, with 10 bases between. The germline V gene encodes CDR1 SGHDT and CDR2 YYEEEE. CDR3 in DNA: TGTGCCAGCAGCTGGGGGGGGGCAGAGACCCAGTACTTC. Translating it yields CASSWGGAETQYF. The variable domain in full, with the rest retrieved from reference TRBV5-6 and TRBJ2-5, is DAGVTQSPTHLIKTRGQQVTLRCSPKSGHDTVSWYQQALGQGPQFIFQYYEEEERQRGNFPDRFSGHQFPNYSSELNVNALLLGDSALYLCASSWGGAETQYFGPGTRLLVL.

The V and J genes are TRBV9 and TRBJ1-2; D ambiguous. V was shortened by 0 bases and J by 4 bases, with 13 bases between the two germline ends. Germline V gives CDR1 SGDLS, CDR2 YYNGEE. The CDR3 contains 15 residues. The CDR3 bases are TGTGCCAGCAGCGTAGCGGGGAACGGAATCTATGGCTACACCTTC. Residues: CASSVAGNGIYGYTF.

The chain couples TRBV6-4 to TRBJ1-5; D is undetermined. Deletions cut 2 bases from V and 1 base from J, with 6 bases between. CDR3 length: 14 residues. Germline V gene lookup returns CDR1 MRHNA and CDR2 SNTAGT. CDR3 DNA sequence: TGTGCCAGCAGTGACGAGTTCAGCAATCAGCCCCAGCATTTT. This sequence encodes CASSDEFSNQPQHF.

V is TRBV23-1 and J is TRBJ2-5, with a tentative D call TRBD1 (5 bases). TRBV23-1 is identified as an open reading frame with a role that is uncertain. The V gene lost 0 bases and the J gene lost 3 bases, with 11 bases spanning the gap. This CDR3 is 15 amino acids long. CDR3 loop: CASSQSSGQEETQYF. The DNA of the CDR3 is TGCGCCAGCAGTCAATCCTCAGGGCAGGAAGAGACCCAGTACTTC.

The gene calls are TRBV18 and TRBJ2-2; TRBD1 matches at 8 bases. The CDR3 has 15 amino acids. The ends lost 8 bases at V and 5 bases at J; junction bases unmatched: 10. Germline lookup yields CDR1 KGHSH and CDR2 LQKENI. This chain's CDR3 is CASTPTGQGTGELFF. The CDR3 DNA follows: TGTGCCAGCACTCCCACCGGACAGGGAACCGGGGAGCTGTTTTTT.

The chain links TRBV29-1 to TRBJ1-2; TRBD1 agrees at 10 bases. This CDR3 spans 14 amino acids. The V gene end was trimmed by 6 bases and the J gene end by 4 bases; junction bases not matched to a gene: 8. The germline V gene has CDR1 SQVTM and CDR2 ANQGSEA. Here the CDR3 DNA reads TGCAGCGTACCCGGGACAGGGGAATCCTATGGCTACACCTTC. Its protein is CSVPGTGESYGYTF.

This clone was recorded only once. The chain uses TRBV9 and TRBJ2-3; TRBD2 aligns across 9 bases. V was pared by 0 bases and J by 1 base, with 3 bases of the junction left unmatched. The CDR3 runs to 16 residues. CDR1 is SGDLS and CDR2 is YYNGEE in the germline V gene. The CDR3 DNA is TGTGCCAGCAGCGTAGTTAGCGGGGGAGGCACAGATACGCAGTATTTT. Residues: CASSVVSGGGTDTQYF.

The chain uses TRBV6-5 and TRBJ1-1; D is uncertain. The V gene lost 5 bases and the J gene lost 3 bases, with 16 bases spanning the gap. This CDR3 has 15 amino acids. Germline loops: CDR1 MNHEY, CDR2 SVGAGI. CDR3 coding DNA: TGTGCCAGCAGTCGGACTCTTGAAACGGACACTGAAGCTTTCTTT. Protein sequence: CASSRTLETDTEAFF.